The clone carrying this T cell receptor beta chain was counted between two and nine times. The sample comes from a study of T cells in Graves' hyperthyroidism and ophthalmopathy. Amplified TCR beta CDR3 regions derived from RNA transcripts. HTBI primers were employed in a first-round RT-PCR of the TCR CDR3. Each CDR3 protein is one row after TCRdb ran MiXCR on the multiplex PCR reads. The table shows 640,000 or so distinct CDR3 sequences, with roughly 14% occurring only once. CDR1 is MDHEN and CDR2 is SYDVKM in the germline V gene. This CDR3 is built from 14 residues. V trimming: 10 bases; J trimming: 1 base; junction bases outside the gene matches: 6.

The sequence was collected from a woman in her forties with Graves' ophthalmopathy. The chain is built from TRBV28 and TRBJ2-2; 7 bases line up with TRBD1. The sequenced material came from blood. The CDR3 DNA reads as TGTGCCACCTCCGACAGGGAGAACACCGGGGAGCTGTTTTTT. The encoded protein is CATSDRENTGELFF.